This entry lists 21 T cell receptor beta chains sequenced from one sample in a study of a mutant IDH1 vaccine in newly diagnosed glioma. TCRdb keeps only in-frame clones here, not all; method: immunoSEQ multiplex PCR. The sample has under 80,000 clones, approximately 86% seen once; the top ten hold 2.9%. Regarding time point: baseline, week 1 (first vaccination visit). This sample's treatment: pre-vaccination baseline after standard-of-care therapy. The sequenced sample was PBMCs, obtained from a glioma patient treated with radiotherapy, temozolomide or both. The receptors come from a man aged 25-40 years with glioma.

This rearrangement joins TRBV6-5 to TRBJ1-2, with D tentatively TRBD1 (5 bases). In germline, CDR1 is MNHEY, CDR2 SVGAGI. The CDR3 spans 14 residues. Trimming left V 6 bases short and J 4 bases short, with 15 bases between. Here the CDR3 DNA reads TGTGCCAGCAGCTCCCGTGGGGGTAGCTATGGCTACACCTTC. It encodes CASSSRGGSYGYTF.

This clone was observed once. The chain carries TRBV29-1 and TRBJ2-6, with D tentatively TRBD2 (5 bases). Germline lookup yields CDR1 SQVTM and CDR2 ANQGSEA. The CDR3 runs 14 residues. V was clipped by 7 bases and J by 0 bases, with 10 bases between them. CDR3 DNA sequence: TGCAGCGCGGACGGAGGCTCTGGGGCCAACGTCCTGACTTTC. It yields the protein CSADGGSGANVLTF.

V is TRBV18 and J is TRBJ1-2, with 8 nucleotides matching TRBD1. CDR3 length: 15 residues. The J segment lost 6 bases and the V segment lost 4 bases, leaving 10 bases of the junction unmatched. CDR1 is KGHSH, CDR2 LQKENI, per germline. The CDR3 DNA follows: TGTGCCAGCTCACGCTCACAGGGGGAGTTGAATGGCTACACCTTC. Its protein product is CASSRSQGELNGYTF.

The chain carries TRBV11-3 and TRBJ1-1, with 7 bases aligning to TRBD1. V dropped 5 bases and J dropped 0; count of bases not matched to a gene: 6. The length of the CDR3 is 15 residues. Germline V gene data show CDR1 as SGHNT and CDR2 as YENEEA. The CDR3 reads CASSLQGNLNTEAFF. The CDR3 region has the DNA TGTGCCAGCAGCCTACAGGGGAACCTGAACACTGAAGCTTTCTTT.

This clone was recorded only once. The J gene is TRBJ2-7, the V gene TRBV5-1; D gene uncertain. Trimming cost V 0 bases and J 5 bases, with 15 bases left between them. The CDR3 covers 15 residues. The germline V gene encodes CDR1 SGHRS and CDR2 YFSETQ. CDR3 protein: CASSLATGRWNEQYF. CDR3 bases: TGCGCCAGCAGCTTGGCCACCGGACGGTGGAACGAGCAGTACTTC.

The J gene is TRBJ2-1, the V gene TRBV9; no clear D. Looked up from germline, CDR1 is SGDLS and CDR2 is YYNGEE. The ends were cut back, 5 bases at V and 0 bases at J, with 6 bases in the middle. This CDR3 spans 13 amino acids. The CDR3 nucleotides read TGTGCCAGCAGAGCCAGCTCCTACAATGAGCAGTTCTTC. Translated, it gives CASRASSYNEQFF.

The chain has TRBV9 and TRBJ1-6; D is unresolved. Germline V gives CDR1 SGDLS, CDR2 YYNGEE. This CDR3 spans 16 amino acids. V lost 4 bases and J lost 6, with 17 bases in between. The CDR3 is CASSQFSTGRNSPLHF. CDR3 nucleotides: TGTGCCAGCAGCCAATTTTCGACGGGCCGTAATTCACCCCTCCACTTT.

The rearrangement joins TRBV7-9 to TRBJ1-5, with 7 bases identical to TRBD1. CDR1 is SEHNR, CDR2 FQNEAQ, per germline (reference sequence). CDR3 length: 16 amino acids. V shed 1 base and J 0 bases; nucleotides not matched to a gene: 3. The CDR3 DNA follows: TGTGCCAGCAGCTTAGGACAGGGCTATAGCAATCAGCCCCAGCATTTT. The encoded protein is CASSLGQGYSNQPQHF.

The J gene is TRBJ2-5, the V gene TRBV6-1; no definite D call. V was shortened by 6 bases and J by 1 base, with 6 bases between the two germline ends. The germline CDR1 and CDR2 sequences are MNHNS and SASEGT. The CDR3 sequence is 12 residues long. The CDR3 sequence is CASSRTQETQYF. The CDR3 DNA reads TGTGCCAGCAGCCGTACCCAAGAGACCCAGTACTTC.

The chain has TRBV5-1 and TRBJ1-1, with D uncertain. Trimming shortened V by 0 bases and J by 2 bases, and 8 bases separated the two germline ends. Looked up from germline, CDR1 is SGHRS and CDR2 is YFSETQ. This CDR3 spans 14 amino acids. CDR3 bases: TGCGCCAGCAGCTTGGCAAGGGCTAACACTGAAGCTTTCTTT. Amino acids: CASSLARANTEAFF.

J is TRBJ2-7 and V is TRBV5-4; 9 positions match TRBD2. The CDR3 is made up of 14 amino acids. After removal of 4 bases from V and 3 bases from J, the junction contained 5 bases not matched to a gene. The germline CDR1 and CDR2 sequences are SGHNT and YYREEE (reference sequence). The CDR3 protein is CASSPKTSGYEQYF. The CDR3 nucleotides read TGTGCCAGCAGCCCGAAGACTAGCGGCTACGAGCAGTACTTC.

To note about this clone: The germline gene is not matched at one end of the junction; a read error may be the cause. J is TRBJ1-5 and V is TRBV29-1, with 7 bases lining up with TRBD1. Germline V gives CDR1 SQVTM, CDR2 ANQGSEA. This CDR3 spans 14 amino acids. CDR3 residues: CSVEFAGQPAGATF. The CDR3 DNA reads TGCAGCGTTGAATTTGCGGGACAGCCTGCTGGTGCTACCTTT. The full variable domain, its missing parts supplied by reference TRBV29-1 and TRBJ1-5, is SAVISQKPSRDICQRGTSLTIQCQVDSQVTMMFWYRQQPGQSLTLIATANQGSEATYESGFVIDKFPISRPNLTFSTLTVSNMSPEDSSIYLCSVEFAGQPAGATFGDGTRLSIL.

The V and J genes are TRBV14 and TRBJ2-7, with 9 bases identical to TRBD1. V was pared by 8 bases and J by 4 bases, with 6 bases of the junction left unmatched. From germline, CDR1 is SGHDN and CDR2 FVKESK. The CDR3 consists of 13 residues. CDR3 sequence reads: CASGGTGKYEQYF. The CDR3 bases are TGTGCCAGCGGAGGGACAGGGAAATACGAGCAGTACTTC.

The rearrangement uses TRBV19 and TRBJ2-3, with D uncertain. Germline loops: CDR1 LNHDA, CDR2 SQIVND (reference sequence). V was shortened by 3 bases and J by 6 bases, with 10 bases between the two germline ends. CDR3 length: 13 amino acids. The CDR3 DNA reads as TGTGCCAGTAGTATTCTGGCCACCGATACGCAGTATTTT. Its translation: CASSILATDTQYF. Combining the CDR3 with reference TRBV19 and TRBJ2-3 gives the whole variable domain DGGITQSPKYLFRKEGQNVTLSCEQNLNHDAMYWYRQDPGQGLRLIYYSQIVNDFQKGDIAEGYSVSREKKESFPLTVTSAQKNPTAFYLCASSILATDTQYFGPGTRLTVL.

As regards this clone: It is unclear where the CDR3 begins or ends on the DNA, so no DNA is shown, and the CDR3 is as TCRdb lists it. V usage is TRBV5-1 and J usage is TRBJ2-7; the D call TRBD2 from the table was never checked on the DNA. From germline, CDR1 is SGHRS and CDR2 YFSETQ. Ends included, the CDR3 has 15 residues. CDR3 in amino acids: CASSPLGTGLGEQYF.

This chain links TRBV19 with TRBJ2-5, with 7 bases fitting TRBD1. The ends lost 5 bases at V and 5 bases at J; junction bases unmatched: 5. There are 13 residues in the CDR3. Germline V gene lookup returns CDR1 LNHDA and CDR2 SQIVND (reference sequence). The chain's CDR3 is CASSADRVETQYF. The CDR3 DNA reads as TGTGCCAGTAGTGCCGACAGGGTGGAGACCCAGTACTTC.

The chain links TRBV6-5 to TRBJ2-2, with D uncertain. CDR3 size: 12 residues. Germline V gene sequence: CDR1 MNHEY, CDR2 SVGAGI. V lost 4 bases and J 7 bases, leaving 7 bases between the germline ends. The CDR3 sequence is CASSSFGGELFF. The CDR3 DNA sequence: TGTGCCAGCAGTTCCTTCGGCGGGGAGCTGTTTTTT.

This chain uses TRBV18 with TRBJ2-7; D gene unclear. The V end lost 3 bases, the J end lost 2 bases, and 11 bases lay between the germline ends. Germline V gives CDR1 KGHSH, CDR2 LQKENI. The CDR3 contains 14 residues. CDR3 loop: CASSPSRSTYEQYF. The CDR3 DNA follows: TGTGCCAGCTCACCGTCCAGGTCCACCTACGAGCAGTACTTC.

This chain joins TRBV19 and TRBJ2-2; 12 bases line up with TRBD1. The CDR3 sequence is 16 residues long. CDR1 and CDR2 (germline): LNHDA, SQIVND (reference sequence). V was clipped by 10 bases and J by 3 bases; unmatched bases: 9. The CDR3 is CAITRGTGGYTGELFF. The CDR3 bases are TGTGCCATAACGAGGGGGACAGGGGGCTACACCGGGGAGCTGTTTTTT.

The chain couples TRBV30 to TRBJ1-2; no definite D call. V was cut by 3 bases and J by 2 bases, with 4 bases left in between. This CDR3 has 11 amino acids. The V gene's germline CDR1 is GTSNPN and CDR2 SVGIG (reference sequence). The CDR3 here is CAWSRNYGYTF. The CDR3 DNA is TGTGCCTGGAGCCGGAACTATGGCTACACCTTC.

CDR3 coding DNA: TGTGCCAGCTCACCTCGAGGACAGGGGGTGGCAAGCAATCAGCCCCAGCATTTT. Translating it yields CASSPRGQGVASNQPQHF. V is TRBV18 and J is TRBJ1-5; 10 bases map to TRBD1. Looked up from germline, CDR1 is KGHSH and CDR2 is LQKENI. This CDR3 has 18 amino acids. V dropped 3 bases and J dropped 1; count of bases not matched to a gene: 9.